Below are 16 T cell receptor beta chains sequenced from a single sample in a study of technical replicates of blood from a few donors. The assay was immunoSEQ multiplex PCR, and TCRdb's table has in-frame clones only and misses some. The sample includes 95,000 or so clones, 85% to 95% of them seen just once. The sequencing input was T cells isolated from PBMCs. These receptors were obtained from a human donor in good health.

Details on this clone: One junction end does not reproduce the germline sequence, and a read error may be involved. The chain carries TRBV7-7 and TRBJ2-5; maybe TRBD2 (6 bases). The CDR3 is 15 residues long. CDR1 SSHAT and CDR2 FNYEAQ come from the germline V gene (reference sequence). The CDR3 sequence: CASSLARQEGETQYF. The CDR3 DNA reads TGTGCTAGCAGCTTAGCTCGCCAGGAGGGGGAGACCCAGTACTTC. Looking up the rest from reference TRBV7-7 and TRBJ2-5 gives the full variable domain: GAGVSQSPRYKVTKRGQDVTLRCDPISSHATLYWYQQALGQGPEFLTYFNYEAQPDKSGLPSDRFSAERPEGSISTLTIQRTEQRDSAMYRCASSLARQEGETQYFGPGTRLLVL.

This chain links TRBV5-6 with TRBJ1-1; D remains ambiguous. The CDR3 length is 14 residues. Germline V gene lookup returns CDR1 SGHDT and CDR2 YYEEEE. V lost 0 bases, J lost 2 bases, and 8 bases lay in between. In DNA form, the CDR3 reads TGTGCCAGCAGCTTGGGCCTAGTTAACACTGAAGCTTTCTTT. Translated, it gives CASSLGLVNTEAFF.

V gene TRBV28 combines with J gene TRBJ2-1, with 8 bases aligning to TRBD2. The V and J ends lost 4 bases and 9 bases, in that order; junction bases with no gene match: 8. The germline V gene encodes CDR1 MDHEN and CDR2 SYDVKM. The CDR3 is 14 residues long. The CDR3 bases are TGTGCCAGCAGTTCCATTAGGGCGGGAGGTGAGCAGTTCTTC. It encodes CASSSIRAGGEQFF.

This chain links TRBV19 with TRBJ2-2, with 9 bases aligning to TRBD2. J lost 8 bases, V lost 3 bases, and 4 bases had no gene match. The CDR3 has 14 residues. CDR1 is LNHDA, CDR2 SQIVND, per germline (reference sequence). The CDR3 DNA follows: TGTGCCAGTAGTATGGGGCTAGCGGGGGGGGAGCTGTTTTTT. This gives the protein CASSMGLAGGELFF.

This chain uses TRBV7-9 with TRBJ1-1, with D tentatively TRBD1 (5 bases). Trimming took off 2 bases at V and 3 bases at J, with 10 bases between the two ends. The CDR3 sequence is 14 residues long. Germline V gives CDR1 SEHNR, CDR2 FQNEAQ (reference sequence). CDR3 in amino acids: CASSLREGDTEAFF. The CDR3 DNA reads TGTGCCAGCAGCTTAAGAGAAGGGGACACTGAAGCTTTCTTT.

CDR3 bases: TGTGCCAGCAGCGGGGACACAGAAGGGACTGAAGCTTTCTTT. Its protein is CASSGDTEGTEAFF. The V call is TRBV9, the J call TRBJ1-1; a possible D gene is TRBD1 (6 bases). Germline CDR1 is SGDLS and CDR2 is YYNGEE. V was clipped by 3 bases and J by 5 bases, with 14 bases between them. This CDR3 spans 14 amino acids.

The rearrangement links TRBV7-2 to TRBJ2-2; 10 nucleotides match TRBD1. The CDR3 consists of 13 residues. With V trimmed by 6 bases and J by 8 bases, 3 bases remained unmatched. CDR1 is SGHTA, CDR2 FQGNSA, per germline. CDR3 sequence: CASRTGGRGELFF. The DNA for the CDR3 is TGTGCCAGCAGGACAGGGGGCCGGGGGGAGCTGTTTTTT.

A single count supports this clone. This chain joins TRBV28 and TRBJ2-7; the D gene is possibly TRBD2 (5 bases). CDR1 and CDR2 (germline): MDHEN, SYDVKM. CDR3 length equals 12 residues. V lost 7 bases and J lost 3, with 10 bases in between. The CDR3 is CASMRAGYEQYF. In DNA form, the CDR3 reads TGTGCCAGCATGCGGGCGGGCTACGAGCAGTACTTC.

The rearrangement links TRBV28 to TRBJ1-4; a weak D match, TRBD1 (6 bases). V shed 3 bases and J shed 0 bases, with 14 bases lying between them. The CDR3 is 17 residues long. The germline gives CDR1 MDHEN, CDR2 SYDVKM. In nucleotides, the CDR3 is TGTGCCAGCAGTTTCCCCGGACAGACCGCAACTAATGAAAAACTGTTTTTT. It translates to CASSFPGQTATNEKLFF.

CDR3 protein: CAIRQPENTEAFF. CDR3 nucleotide sequence: TGTGCCATCAGGCAACCAGAGAACACTGAAGCTTTCTTT. The V call is TRBV10-3, the J call TRBJ1-1, with D uncertain. The CDR3 runs to 13 residues. Trimming removed 6 bases from V and 1 base from J, with 9 bases in between. Germline CDR1 reads ENHRY; CDR2 reads SYGVKD.

The CDR3 sequence: CASSEGGGRPSYEQYF. The CDR3 DNA reads as TGTGCCAGCAGTGAAGGGGGGGGGAGGCCCTCCTACGAGCAGTACTTC. The chain links TRBV2 to TRBJ2-7, with 7 bases matching TRBD2. Trimming at V came to 1 base and at J to 0 bases, leaving 6 bases not matched to a gene. Germline CDR1 reads SNHLY; CDR2 reads FYNNEI. This CDR3 is built from 16 residues. The whole variable domain, remainder taken from reference TRBV2 and TRBJ2-7, is EPEVTQTPSHQVTQMGQEVILRCVPISNHLYFYWYRQILGQKVEFLVSFYNNEISEKSEIFDDQFSVERPDGSNFTLKIRSTKLEDSAMYFCASSEGGGRPSYEQYFGPGTRLTVT.

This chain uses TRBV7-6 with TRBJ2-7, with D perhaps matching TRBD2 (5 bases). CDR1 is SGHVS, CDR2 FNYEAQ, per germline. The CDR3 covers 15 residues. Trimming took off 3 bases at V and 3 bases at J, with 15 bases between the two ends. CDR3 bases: TGTGCCAGCAGCTTTGGGAGCGGCGGGTACTACGAGCAGTACTTC. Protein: CASSFGSGGYYEQYF.

In DNA form, the CDR3 reads TGTGCCAGCAGCCCAACGGCCTCAGGGTATGAAAAACTGTTTTTT. Protein product: CASSPTASGYEKLFF. This chain links TRBV27 with TRBJ1-4; possible D gene TRBD1, 5 bases. The V end lost 6 bases, the J end lost 6 bases, and 17 bases lay between the germline ends. From germline, CDR1 is MNHEY and CDR2 SMNVEV (reference sequence). There are 15 residues in the CDR3. The full variable domain, in which reference TRBV27 and TRBJ1-4 provide the parts outside the CDR3, is EAQVTQNPRYLITVTGKKLTVTCSQNMNHEYMSWYRQDPGLGLRQIYYSMNVEVTDKGDVPEGYKVSRKEKRNFPLILESPSPNQTSLYFCASSPTASGYEKLFFGSGTQLSVL.

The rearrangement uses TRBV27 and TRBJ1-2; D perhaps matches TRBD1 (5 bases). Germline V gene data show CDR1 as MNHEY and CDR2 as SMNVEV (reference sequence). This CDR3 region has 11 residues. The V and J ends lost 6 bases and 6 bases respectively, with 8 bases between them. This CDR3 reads CASSQGNGYTF. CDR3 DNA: TGTGCCAGCAGCCAGGGAAATGGCTACACCTTC.

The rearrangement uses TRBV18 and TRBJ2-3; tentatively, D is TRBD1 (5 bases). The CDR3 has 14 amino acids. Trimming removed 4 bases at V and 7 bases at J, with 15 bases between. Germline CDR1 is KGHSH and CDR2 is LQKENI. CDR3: CASSLQGSTNTQYF. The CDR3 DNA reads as TGTGCCAGCTCACTTCAGGGCTCGACGAATACGCAGTATTTT.

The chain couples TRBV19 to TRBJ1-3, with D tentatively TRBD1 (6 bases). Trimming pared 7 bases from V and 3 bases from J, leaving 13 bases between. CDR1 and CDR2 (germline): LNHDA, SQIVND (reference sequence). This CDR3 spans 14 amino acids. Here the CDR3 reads CASTIGQLGNTIYF. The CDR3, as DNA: TGTGCCAGTACCATCGGACAGCTTGGAAACACCATATATTTT.